The rows below give T cell receptor beta chains drawn from one sample of a study of somatic mutations in cytotoxic T cells in rheumatoid arthritis. TCRdb keeps only in-frame clones here, not all; method: immunoSEQ multiplex PCR. Of about 26,000 clones listed, 82% are singletons. The material sequenced was CD8+ T cells sorted from blood. These receptors originate from a man between 45 and 60 years old in good health. Both conserved end residues are part of each CDR3. A D gene is named only where the DNA matches it firmly. Where a row states a size, it is once, few, many or the class of an expanded clone; other rows omit it.

v_gene	abundance	d_gene	j_gene	CDR3aa	CDR3nt
TRBV29-1	-	TRBD1	TRBJ2-1	CSVVRTGSLNEQFF	TGCAGCGTTGTCAGGACAGGGAGTTTGAATGAGCAGTTCTTC
TRBV11-2	-	-	TRBJ1-2	CASSQTMGGYGYTF	TGTGCCAGCAGCCAAACCATGGGGGGATATGGCTACACCTTC
TRBV9	-	-	TRBJ2-3	CASSVDFASSDTQYF	TGTGCCAGCAGCGTAGACTTTGCGTCTTCAGATACGCAGTATTTT
TRBV5-4	-	-	TRBJ2-2	CASSLEQGEGTGELFF	TGTGCCAGCAGCTTGGAGCAGGGGGAGGGCACCGGGGAGCTGTTTTTT
TRBV25-1	-	TRBD2	TRBJ2-1	CASSEPGLAGLYNEQFF	TGTGCCAGCAGTGAACCGGGACTAGCGGGCCTATACAATGAGCAGTTCTTC
TRBV6-4	-	-	TRBJ2-1	CASSTGDLYNEQFF	TGTGCCAGCAGTACAGGCGACCTTTACAATGAGCAGTTCTTC
TRBV7-9	-	-	TRBJ2-7	CASSSDGDEQYF	TGTGCCAGCAGCTCAGACGGAGACGAGCAGTACTTC
TRBV5-4	-	TRBD1	TRBJ2-7	CASSKSGTGRYEQYF	TGTGCCAGCAGCAAGTCCGGGACAGGGCGCTACGAGCAGTACTTC
TRBV9	few	-	TRBJ1-1	CASSNYRASEAFF	TGTGCCAGCAGTAATTACAGGGCCTCTGAAGCTTTCTTT
TRBV7-9	-	TRBD2	TRBJ2-2	CASSEEGRAMNTGELFF	TGTGCCAGCAGCGAGGAGGGGAGGGCCATGAACACCGGGGAGCTGTTTTTT
TRBV12-5	-	TRBD2	TRBJ2-2	CASGPKGGGNTGELFF	TGTGCTAGTGGCCCGAAGGGCGGGGGGAACACCGGGGAGCTGTTTTTT
TRBV21-1	-	-	TRBJ1-1	CASSKAEVRVYGTEAFF	TGTGCCAGCAGCAAAGCCGAAGTTCGGGTTTACGGCACTGAAGCTTTCTTT
TRBV7-6	-	TRBD2	TRBJ2-5	CASSLALMSSGREETQYF	TGTGCCAGCAGCTTAGCGCTAATGTCTAGCGGGAGGGAAGAGACCCAGTACTTC
TRBV6-5	-	-	TRBJ2-1	CASSYSTGEIHNEQFF	TGTGCCAGCAGTTACTCTACGGGAGAAATTCACAATGAGCAGTTCTTC
TRBV25-1	-	-	TRBJ1-1	CASSERVGRAEAFF	TGTGCCAGCAGCGAAAGGGTTGGGAGGGCTGAAGCTTTCTTT
TRBV27	-	-	TRBJ2-6	CASSLIQSSGANVLTF	TGTGCCAGCAGCTTGATCCAGAGCTCTGGGGCCAACGTCCTGACTTTC
TRBV13	-	-	TRBJ2-2	CASSSLYGTPNTGELFF	TGTGCCAGCAGCTCGTTGTACGGGACTCCGAACACCGGGGAGCTGTTTTTT